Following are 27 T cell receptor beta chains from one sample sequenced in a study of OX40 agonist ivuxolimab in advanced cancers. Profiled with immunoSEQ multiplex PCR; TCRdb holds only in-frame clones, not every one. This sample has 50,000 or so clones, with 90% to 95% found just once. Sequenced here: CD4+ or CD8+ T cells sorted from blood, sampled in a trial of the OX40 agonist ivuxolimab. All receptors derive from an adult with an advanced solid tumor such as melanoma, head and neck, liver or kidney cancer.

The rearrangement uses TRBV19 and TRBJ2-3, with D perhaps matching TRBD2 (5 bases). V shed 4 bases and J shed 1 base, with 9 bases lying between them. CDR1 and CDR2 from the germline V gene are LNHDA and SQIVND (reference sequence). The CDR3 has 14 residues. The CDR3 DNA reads TGTGCCAGTAGTAGGGCCGGGGGCACAGATACGCAGTATTTT. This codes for CASSRAGGTDTQYF.

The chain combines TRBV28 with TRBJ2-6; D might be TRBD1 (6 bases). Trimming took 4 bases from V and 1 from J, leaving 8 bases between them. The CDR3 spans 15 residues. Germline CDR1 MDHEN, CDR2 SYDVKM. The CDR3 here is CASSSTGSGANVLTF. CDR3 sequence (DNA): TGTGCCAGCAGTTCAACAGGGTCTGGGGCCAACGTCCTGACTTTC.

Here the CDR3 reads CASSLAGTQYF. DNA of the CDR3: TGCGCCAGCAGCTTAGCAGGTACGCAGTATTTT. This chain connects TRBV4-1 to TRBJ2-3; D is ambiguous. The length of the CDR3 is 11 residues. CDR1 is MGHRA, CDR2 YSYEKL, per germline. Trimming removed 5 bases from V and 8 bases from J, with 8 bases in between.

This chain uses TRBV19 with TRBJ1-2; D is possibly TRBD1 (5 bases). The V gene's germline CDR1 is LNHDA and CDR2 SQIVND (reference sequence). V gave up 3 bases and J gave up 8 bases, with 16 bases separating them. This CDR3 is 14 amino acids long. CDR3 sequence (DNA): TGTGCCAGTAGTATTCCCCAGGGCGCGGGCGGCTACACCTTC. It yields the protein CASSIPQGAGGYTF. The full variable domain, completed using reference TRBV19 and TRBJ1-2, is DGGITQSPKYLFRKEGQNVTLSCEQNLNHDAMYWYRQDPGQGLRLIYYSQIVNDFQKGDIAEGYSVSREKKESFPLTVTSAQKNPTAFYLCASSIPQGAGGYTFGSGTRLTVV.

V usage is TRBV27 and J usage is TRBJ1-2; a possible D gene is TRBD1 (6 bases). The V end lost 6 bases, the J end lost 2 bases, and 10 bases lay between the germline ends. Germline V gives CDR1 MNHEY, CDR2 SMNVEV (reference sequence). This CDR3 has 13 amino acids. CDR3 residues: CASRAGANYGYTF. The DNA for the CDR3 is TGTGCCAGCAGGGCAGGGGCGAACTATGGCTACACCTTC.

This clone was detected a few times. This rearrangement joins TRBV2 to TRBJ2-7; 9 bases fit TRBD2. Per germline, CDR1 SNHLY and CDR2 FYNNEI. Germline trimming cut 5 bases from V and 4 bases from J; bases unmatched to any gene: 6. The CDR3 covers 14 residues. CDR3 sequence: CASSLGLALYEQYF. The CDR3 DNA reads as TGTGCCAGCAGTTTGGGACTAGCCCTTTACGAGCAGTACTTC.

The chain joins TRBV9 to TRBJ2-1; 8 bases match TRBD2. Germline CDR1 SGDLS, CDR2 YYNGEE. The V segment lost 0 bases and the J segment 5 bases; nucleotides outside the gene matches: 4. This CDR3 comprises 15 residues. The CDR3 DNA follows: TGTGCCAGCAGCGTAGTAGATAGCGGGGACAATGAGCAGTTCTTC. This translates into CASSVVDSGDNEQFF.

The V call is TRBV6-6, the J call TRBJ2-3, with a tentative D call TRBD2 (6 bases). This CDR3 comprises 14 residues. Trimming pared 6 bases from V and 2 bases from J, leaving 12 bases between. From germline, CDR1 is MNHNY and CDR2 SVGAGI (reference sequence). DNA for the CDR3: TGTGCCAGCAGCCGCCTAGCGTTCACAGATACGCAGTATTTT. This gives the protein CASSRLAFTDTQYF.

The DNA for the CDR3 is TGCGCCAGCAGCTTGCAGGGACAGGGGGTGCAGTACTTC. Translating it yields CASSLQGQGVQYF. V gene TRBV5-1 combines with J gene TRBJ2-7; 11 bases align to TRBD1. Germline V gene data show CDR1 as SGHRS and CDR2 as YFSETQ. V shed 1 base, J shed 9 bases, and the junction held 3 bases outside the gene matches. This CDR3 comprises 13 residues.

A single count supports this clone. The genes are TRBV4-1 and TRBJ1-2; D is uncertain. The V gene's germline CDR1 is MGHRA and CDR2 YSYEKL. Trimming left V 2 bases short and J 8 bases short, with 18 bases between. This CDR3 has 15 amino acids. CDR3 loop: CASSQPRDRARGYTF. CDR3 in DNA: TGCGCCAGCAGCCAACCGAGGGATCGGGCGAGGGGCTACACCTTC.

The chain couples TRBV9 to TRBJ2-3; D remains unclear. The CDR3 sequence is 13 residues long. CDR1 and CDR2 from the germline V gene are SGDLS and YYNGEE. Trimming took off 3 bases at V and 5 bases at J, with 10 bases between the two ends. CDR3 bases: TGTGCCAGCAGCGCCCGGACCGAAGATACGCAGTATTTT. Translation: CASSARTEDTQYF.

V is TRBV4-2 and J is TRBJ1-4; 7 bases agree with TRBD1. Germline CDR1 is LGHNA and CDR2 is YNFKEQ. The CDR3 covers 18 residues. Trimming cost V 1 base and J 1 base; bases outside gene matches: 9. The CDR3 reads CASSQGQGRFLTNEKLFF. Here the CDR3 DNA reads TGTGCCAGCAGCCAAGGACAGGGAAGATTTCTAACTAATGAAAAACTGTTTTTT.

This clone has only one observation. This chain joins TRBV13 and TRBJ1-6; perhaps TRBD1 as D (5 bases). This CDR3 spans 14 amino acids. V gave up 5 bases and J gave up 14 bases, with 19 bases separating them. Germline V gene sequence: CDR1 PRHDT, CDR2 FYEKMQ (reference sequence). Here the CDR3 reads CASSLRQSVVTLHF. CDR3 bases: TGTGCCAGCAGCCTTAGACAGTCCGTCGTCACCCTCCACTTT.

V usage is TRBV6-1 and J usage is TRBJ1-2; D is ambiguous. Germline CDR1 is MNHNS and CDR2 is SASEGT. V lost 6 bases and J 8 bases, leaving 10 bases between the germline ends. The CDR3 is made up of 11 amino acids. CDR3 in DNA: TGTGCCAGCAGAGCAGCGGTCGGCTACACCTTC. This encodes CASRAAVGYTF.

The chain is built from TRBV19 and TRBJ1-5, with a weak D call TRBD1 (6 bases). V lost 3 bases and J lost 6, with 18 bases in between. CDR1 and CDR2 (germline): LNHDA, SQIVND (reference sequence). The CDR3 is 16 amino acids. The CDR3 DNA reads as TGTGCCAGTAGTATTCGAGGGGTAGGGGGTGGTCAGCCCCAGCATTTT. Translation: CASSIRGVGGGQPQHF.

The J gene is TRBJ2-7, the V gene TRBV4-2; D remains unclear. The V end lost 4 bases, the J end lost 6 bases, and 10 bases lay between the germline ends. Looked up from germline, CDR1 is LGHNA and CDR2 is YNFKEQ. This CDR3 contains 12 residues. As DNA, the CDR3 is TGTGCCAGCAGCCGAGAAGTGTTCGAGCAGTACTTC. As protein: CASSREVFEQYF.

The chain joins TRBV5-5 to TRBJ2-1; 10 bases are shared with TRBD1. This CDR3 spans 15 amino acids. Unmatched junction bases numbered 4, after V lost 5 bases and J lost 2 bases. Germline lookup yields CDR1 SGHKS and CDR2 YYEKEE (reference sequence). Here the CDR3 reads CASRSGTGAYNEQFF. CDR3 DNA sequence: TGTGCCAGCAGAAGCGGGACAGGGGCCTACAATGAGCAGTTCTTC.

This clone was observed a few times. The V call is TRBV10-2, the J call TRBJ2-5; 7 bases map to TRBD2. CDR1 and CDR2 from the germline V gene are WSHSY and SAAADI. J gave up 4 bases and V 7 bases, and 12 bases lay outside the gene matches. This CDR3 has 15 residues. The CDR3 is CASNIAGGERETQYF. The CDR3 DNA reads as TGCGCCAGCAACATTGCTGGGGGGGAACGAGAGACCCAGTACTTC.

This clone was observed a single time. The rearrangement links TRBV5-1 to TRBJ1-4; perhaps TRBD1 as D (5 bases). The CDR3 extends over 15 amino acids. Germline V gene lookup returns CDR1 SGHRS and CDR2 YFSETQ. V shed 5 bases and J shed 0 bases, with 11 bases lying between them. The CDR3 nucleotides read TGCGCCAGCAGTAACATGGGGGCAACTAATGAAAAACTGTTTTTT. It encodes CASSNMGATNEKLFF.

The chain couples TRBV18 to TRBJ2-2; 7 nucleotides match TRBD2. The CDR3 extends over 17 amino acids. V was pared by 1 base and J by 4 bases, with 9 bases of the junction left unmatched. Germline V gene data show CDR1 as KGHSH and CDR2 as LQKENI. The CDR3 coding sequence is TGTGCCAGCTCACCACTGCTGGGCCGGGGGGTCACCGGGGAGCTGTTTTTT. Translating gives CASSPLLGRGVTGELFF.

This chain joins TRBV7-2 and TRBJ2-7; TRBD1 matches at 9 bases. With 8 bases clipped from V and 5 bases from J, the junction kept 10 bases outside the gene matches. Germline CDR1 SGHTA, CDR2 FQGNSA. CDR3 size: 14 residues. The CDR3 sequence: CASHPRTGADEQYF. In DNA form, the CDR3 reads TGTGCCAGCCATCCCAGGACAGGGGCGGACGAGCAGTACTTC.

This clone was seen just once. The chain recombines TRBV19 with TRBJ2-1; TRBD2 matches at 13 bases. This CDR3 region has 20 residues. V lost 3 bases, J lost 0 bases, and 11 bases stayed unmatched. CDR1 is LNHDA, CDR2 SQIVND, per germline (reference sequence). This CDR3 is CASSISPGLAGFGSYNEQFF. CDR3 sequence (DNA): TGTGCCAGTAGTATTTCCCCGGGACTAGCGGGATTCGGCTCCTACAATGAGCAGTTCTTC.

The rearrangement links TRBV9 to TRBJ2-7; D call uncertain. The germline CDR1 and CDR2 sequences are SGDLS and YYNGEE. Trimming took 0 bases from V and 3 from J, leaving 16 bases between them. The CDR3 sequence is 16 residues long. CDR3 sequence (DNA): TGTGCCAGCAGCGTAGCTCTCGGACCGGACCACTACGAGCAGTACTTC. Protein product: CASSVALGPDHYEQYF.

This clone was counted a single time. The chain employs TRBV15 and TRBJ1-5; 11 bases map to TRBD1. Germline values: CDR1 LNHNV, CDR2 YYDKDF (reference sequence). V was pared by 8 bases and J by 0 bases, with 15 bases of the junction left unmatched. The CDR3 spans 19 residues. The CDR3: CATGTGGLRAALSNQPQHF. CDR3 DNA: TGTGCCACCGGGACAGGGGGGCTGAGGGCGGCCCTTAGCAATCAGCCCCAGCATTTT.

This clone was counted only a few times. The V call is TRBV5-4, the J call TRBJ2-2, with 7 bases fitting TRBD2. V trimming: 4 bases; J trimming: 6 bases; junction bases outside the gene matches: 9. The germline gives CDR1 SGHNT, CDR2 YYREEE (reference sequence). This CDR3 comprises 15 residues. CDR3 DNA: TGTGCCAGCAGCAAGGCGGGAGTGAGACCCGGGGAGCTGTTTTTT. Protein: CASSKAGVRPGELFF. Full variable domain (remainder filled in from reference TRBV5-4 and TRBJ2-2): ETGVTQSPTHLIKTRGQQVTLRCSSQSGHNTVSWYQQALGQGPQFIFQYYREEENGRGNFPPRFSGLQFPNYSSELNVNALELDDSALYLCASSKAGVRPGELFFGEGSRLTVL.

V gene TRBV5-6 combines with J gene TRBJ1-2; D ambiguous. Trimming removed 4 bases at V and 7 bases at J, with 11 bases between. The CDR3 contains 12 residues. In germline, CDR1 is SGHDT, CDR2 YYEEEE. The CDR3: CASSRRSPGYTF. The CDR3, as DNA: TGTGCCAGCAGCCGCAGGTCCCCTGGCTACACCTTC.

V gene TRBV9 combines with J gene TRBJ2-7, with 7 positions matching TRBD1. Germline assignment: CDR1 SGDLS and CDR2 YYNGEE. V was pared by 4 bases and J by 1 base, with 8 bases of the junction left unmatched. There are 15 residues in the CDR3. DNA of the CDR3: TGTGCCAGCAGCCCGAGACAGGGAACTTCCTACGAGCAGTACTTC. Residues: CASSPRQGTSYEQYF.